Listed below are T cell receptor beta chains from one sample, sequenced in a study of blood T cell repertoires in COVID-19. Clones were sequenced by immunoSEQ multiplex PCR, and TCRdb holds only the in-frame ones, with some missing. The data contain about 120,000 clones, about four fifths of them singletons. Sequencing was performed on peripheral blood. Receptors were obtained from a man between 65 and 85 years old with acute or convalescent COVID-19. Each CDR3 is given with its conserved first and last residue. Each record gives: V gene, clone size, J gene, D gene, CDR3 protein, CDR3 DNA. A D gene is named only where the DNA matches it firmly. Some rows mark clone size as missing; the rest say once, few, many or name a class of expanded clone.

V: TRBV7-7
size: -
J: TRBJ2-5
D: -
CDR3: CASSWGQIRYF
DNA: TGTGCCAGCAGCTGGGGCCAGATAAGGTACTTC

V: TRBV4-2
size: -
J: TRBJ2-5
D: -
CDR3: CASSQDGRGAGEETQYF
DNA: TGTGCCAGCAGCCAAGATGGACGCGGGGCCGGTGAAGAGACCCAGTACTTC

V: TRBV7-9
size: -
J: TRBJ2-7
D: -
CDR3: CASSLGGGLAVREQYF
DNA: TGTGCCAGCAGCTTAGGAGGGGGGCTAGCGGTACGCGAGCAGTACTTC

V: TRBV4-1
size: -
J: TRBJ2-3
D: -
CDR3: CASSQEGGGPGTDTQYF
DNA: TGCGCCAGCAGCCAAGAGGGCGGGGGCCCTGGCACAGATACGCAGTATTTT

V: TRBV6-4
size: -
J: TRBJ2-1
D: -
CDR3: CASSESAGGTYNEQFF
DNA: TGTGCCAGCAGTGAGAGTGCAGGAGGGACCTACAATGAGCAGTTCTTC

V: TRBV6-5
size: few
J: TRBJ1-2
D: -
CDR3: CASLWGSLYGYTF
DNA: TGTGCCAGCTTGTGGGGCAGCCTTTATGGCTACACCTTC

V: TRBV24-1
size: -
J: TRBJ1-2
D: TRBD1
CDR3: CATREGQNYGYTF
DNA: TGTGCCACCAGGGAGGGACAGAACTATGGCTACACCTTC

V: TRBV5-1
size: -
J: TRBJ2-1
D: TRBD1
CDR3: CASSLGGQVINEQFF
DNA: TGCGCCAGCAGCTTGGGGGGACAGGTTATTAATGAGCAGTTCTTC

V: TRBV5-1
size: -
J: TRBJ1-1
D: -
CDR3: CASSLASGGLVEAFF
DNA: TGCGCCAGCAGCTTGGCATCCGGGGGTTTGGTTGAAGCTTTCTTT

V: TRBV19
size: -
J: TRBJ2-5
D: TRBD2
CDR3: CASRATSEGETQYF
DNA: TGTGCCAGTAGGGCGACTAGCGAAGGGGAGACCCAGTACTTC

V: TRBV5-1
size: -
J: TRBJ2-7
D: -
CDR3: CASSLDLASSYEQYF
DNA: TGCGCCAGCAGCTTGGATCTAGCCAGCTCCTACGAGCAGTACTTC

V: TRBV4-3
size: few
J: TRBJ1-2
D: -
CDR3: CASSQDGGAGYTF
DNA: TGCGCCAGCAGCCAAGATGGTGGGGCTGGCTACACCTTC

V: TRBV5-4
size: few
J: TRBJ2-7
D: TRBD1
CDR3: CASSSKGTGGYEQYF
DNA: TGTGCCAGCAGCTCCAAGGGTACAGGGGGATACGAGCAGTACTTC

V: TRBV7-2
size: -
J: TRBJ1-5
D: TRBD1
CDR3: CASSPQGYSNQPQHF
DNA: TGTGCCAGCAGCCCACAGGGGTATAGCAATCAGCCCCAGCATTTT

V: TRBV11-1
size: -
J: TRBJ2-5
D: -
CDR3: CASSLAGDTETQYF
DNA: TGTGCCAGCAGCTTAGCGGGGGACACAGAGACCCAGTACTTC

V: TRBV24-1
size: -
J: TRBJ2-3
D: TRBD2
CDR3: CATSGGTSGSSTDTQYF
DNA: TGTGCCACCAGTGGTGGGACTAGCGGGAGTAGCACAGATACGCAGTATTTT

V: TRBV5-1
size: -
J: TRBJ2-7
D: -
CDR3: CASRRGSSYEQYF
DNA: TGCGCCAGCAGACGGGGAAGCTCCTACGAGCAGTACTTC

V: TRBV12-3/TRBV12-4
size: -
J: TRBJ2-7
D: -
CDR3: CASSIQNEQYF
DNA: TGTGCCAGCAGTATACAGAACGAGCAGTACTTC

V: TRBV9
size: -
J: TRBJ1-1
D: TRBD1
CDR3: CASSVDGRGRYDTEAFF
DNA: TGTGCCAGCAGCGTAGACGGTAGGGGGCGGTACGACACTGAAGCTTTCTTT

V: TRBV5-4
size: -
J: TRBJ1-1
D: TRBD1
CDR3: CASSKGQELNTEAFF
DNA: TGTGCCAGCAGCAAGGGACAGGAATTGAACACTGAAGCTTTCTTT

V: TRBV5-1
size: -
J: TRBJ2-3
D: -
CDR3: CASSWTPLTGGPSHTDTQYF
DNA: TGCGCCAGCAGCTGGACCCCGTTGACGGGGGGCCCCTCCCACACAGATACGCAGTATTTT

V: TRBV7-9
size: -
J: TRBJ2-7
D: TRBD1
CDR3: CASSWGQDDEQYF
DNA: TGTGCCAGCAGCTGGGGACAGGACGACGAGCAGTACTTC

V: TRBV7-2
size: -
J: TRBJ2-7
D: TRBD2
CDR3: CASSLRTAGGPGEQYF
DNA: TGTGCCAGCAGCTTAAGAACGGCGGGGGGGCCGGGCGAGCAGTACTTC

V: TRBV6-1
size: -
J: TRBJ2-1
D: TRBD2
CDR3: CASSGGLADYNEQFF
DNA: TGTGCCAGCAGTGGCGGACTAGCGGATTACAATGAGCAGTTCTTC

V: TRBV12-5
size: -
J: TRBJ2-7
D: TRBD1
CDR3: CASGPGQGGGEQYF
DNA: TGTGCTAGTGGCCCGGGACAGGGGGGAGGCGAGCAGTACTTC

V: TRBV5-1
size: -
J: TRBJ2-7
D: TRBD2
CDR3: CASSPTSGGISEQYF
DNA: TGCGCCAGCAGCCCCACTAGCGGGGGGATCAGCGAGCAGTACTTC

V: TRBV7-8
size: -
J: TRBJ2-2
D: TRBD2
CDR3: CASSLASSGGTGELFF
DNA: TGTGCCAGCAGCTTAGCGTCTAGCGGGGGCACCGGGGAGCTGTTTTTT

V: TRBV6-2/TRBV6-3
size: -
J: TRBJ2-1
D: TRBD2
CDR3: CASSYAGGSYNEQFF
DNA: TGTGCCAGCAGTTACGCCGGGGGGTCCTACAATGAGCAGTTCTTC

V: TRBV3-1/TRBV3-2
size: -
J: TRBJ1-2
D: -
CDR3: CASSPPSGETLGGYTF
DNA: TGTGCCAGCAGCCCCCCAAGCGGGGAGACCTTGGGTGGCTACACCTTC

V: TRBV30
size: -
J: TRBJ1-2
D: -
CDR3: CAWAGLLNYGYTF
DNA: TGTGCCTGGGCAGGACTGCTGAACTATGGCTACACCTTC

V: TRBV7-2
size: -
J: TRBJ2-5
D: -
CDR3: CASSPMDYSQETQYF
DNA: TGTGCCAGCAGCCCTATGGACTATTCTCAAGAGACCCAGTACTTC

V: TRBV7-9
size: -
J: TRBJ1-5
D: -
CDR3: CASSLGQGGPDQPQHF
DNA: TGTGCCAGCAGCTTAGGGCAGGGAGGGCCGGATCAGCCCCAGCATTTT